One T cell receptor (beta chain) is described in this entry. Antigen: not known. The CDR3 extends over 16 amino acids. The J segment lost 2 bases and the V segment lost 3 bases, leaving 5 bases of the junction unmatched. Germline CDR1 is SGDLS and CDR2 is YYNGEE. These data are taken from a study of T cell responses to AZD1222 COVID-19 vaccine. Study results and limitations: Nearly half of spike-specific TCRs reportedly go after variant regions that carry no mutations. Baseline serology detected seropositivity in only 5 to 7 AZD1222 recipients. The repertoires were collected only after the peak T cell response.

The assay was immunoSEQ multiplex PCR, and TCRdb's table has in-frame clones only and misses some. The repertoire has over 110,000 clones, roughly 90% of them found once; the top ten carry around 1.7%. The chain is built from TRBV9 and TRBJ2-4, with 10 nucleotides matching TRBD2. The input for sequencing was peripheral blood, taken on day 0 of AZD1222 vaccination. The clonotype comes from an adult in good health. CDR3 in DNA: TGTGCCAGCAGCGGAAGAGCGGGAGGGCCCAAAAACATTCAGTACTTC. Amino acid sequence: CASSGRAGGPKNIQYF.